The 21 T cell receptor beta chains listed next were all sequenced from one sample in a study of T cell repertoires in cytomegalovirus infection. These receptors lack a known antigen. MiXCR, applied by TCRdb to the reads, yields one record per CDR3 protein. The sample lists some 500,000 distinct CDR3 sequences; 30% to 40% were seen once. Sequencing was performed on cultured PBMCs, taken from culture after CMV antigen stimulation. These receptor sequences come from a human donor in good health (CMV status not recorded). Some clones in this sample may be carry-over from other donors' samples.

This clonotype was seen more than once but under ten times. CDR3: CAISESFGGTEAFF. The CDR3 coding sequence is TGTGCCATCAGTGAGTCGTTCGGTGGCACTGAAGCTTTCTTT. This chain uses TRBV10-3 with TRBJ1-1; D remains unclear. CDR1 is ENHRY and CDR2 is SYGVKD in the germline V gene. Trimming took off 0 bases at V and 4 bases at J, with 9 bases between the two ends. This CDR3 is built from 14 residues.

The chain recombines TRBV5-1 with TRBJ2-3; 8 nucleotides line up with TRBD2. The CDR3 has 15 residues. V lost 5 bases to trimming and J lost 2 bases; unmatched junction nucleotides: 7. Germline CDR1 is SGHRS and CDR2 is YFSETQ. CDR3 nucleotides: TGCGCCAGCAGTCTGGTAGCGGGATACACAGATACGCAGTATTTT. It encodes CASSLVAGYTDTQYF.

The J gene is TRBJ2-1, the V gene TRBV15; 16 bases agree with TRBD2. V dropped 2 bases and J dropped 7; count of bases not matched to a gene: 5. The CDR3 length is 17 residues. The germline V gene encodes CDR1 LNHNV and CDR2 YYDKDF (reference sequence). In nucleotides, the CDR3 is TGTGCCACCAGCAGACCCGCGGGACTAGCGGGAGGGAATGAGCAGTTCTTC. Protein product: CATSRPAGLAGGNEQFF.

The chain employs TRBV25-1 and TRBJ1-1, with D unresolved. The CDR3 spans 11 residues. Germline loops: CDR1 MGHDK, CDR2 SYGVNS. V lost 6 bases and J 5 bases, leaving 7 bases between the germline ends. The CDR3 loop is CASRIGTEAFF. For the CDR3, the DNA is TGTGCCAGCAGGATCGGAACTGAAGCTTTCTTT.

The genes are TRBV20-1 and TRBJ2-5, with 9 bases lining up with TRBD2. Germline V gene data show CDR1 as DFQATT and CDR2 as SNEGSKA (reference sequence). There are 14 residues in the CDR3. J gave up 4 bases and V 3 bases, and 6 bases lay outside the gene matches. The CDR3 spells CSASKLAGSETQYF. The CDR3 bases are TGCAGTGCTAGCAAACTAGCGGGCTCAGAGACCCAGTACTTC.

This clonotype showed up just a few times. This chain uses TRBV28 with TRBJ2-7; no firm D call. Trimming took off 7 bases at V and 0 bases at J, with 10 bases between the two ends. The CDR3 spans 13 residues. Germline V gene lookup returns CDR1 MDHEN and CDR2 SYDVKM. The CDR3 DNA sequence: TGTGCCAGCACTGGGGTTAGCTCCTACGAGCAGTACTTC. Translated: CASTGVSSYEQYF.

This clonotype occurred a few times. V gene TRBV10-3 combines with J gene TRBJ2-3; 8 bases are a match to TRBD2. V lost 11 bases to trimming and J lost 5 bases; unmatched junction nucleotides: 9. The length of the CDR3 is 13 residues. Germline V lookup: CDR1 ENHRY, CDR2 SYGVKD. The CDR3 sequence is CALLAEKGDTQYF. The CDR3 DNA reads as TGTGCCCTACTAGCGGAAAAGGGAGATACGCAGTATTTT.

The V and J genes are TRBV9 and TRBJ2-7; unclear D gene. The germline V and J ends were trimmed by 0 bases and 0 bases, with 4 bases remaining between them. CDR1 and CDR2 from the germline V gene are SGDLS and YYNGEE. The CDR3 is 13 amino acids. In DNA, the CDR3 is TGTGCCAGCAGCGTAGACACCTCCTACGAGCAGTACTTC. The encoded protein is CASSVDTSYEQYF.

The V call is TRBV27, the J call TRBJ1-5; D might be TRBD1 (5 bases). This CDR3 has 15 amino acids. Germline V gene lookup returns CDR1 MNHEY and CDR2 SMNVEV (reference sequence). V lost 5 bases and J 4 bases, leaving 15 bases between the germline ends. This CDR3 is CASSPGLTTNQPQHF. CDR3 DNA sequence: TGTGCCAGCAGTCCGGGACTAACCACAAATCAGCCCCAGCATTTT.

The chain joins TRBV20-1 to TRBJ2-3, with 12 bases lining up with TRBD1. V lost 2 bases and J lost 4; bases outside the gene matches: 7. From germline, CDR1 is DFQATT and CDR2 SNEGSKA (reference sequence). The CDR3 consists of 16 residues. The DNA of the CDR3 is TGCAGTGCTAGATCCCGGGACAGGGGGCGCGCAGATACGCAGTATTTT. This encodes CSARSRDRGRADTQYF.

This chain connects TRBV11-2 to TRBJ2-6; D gene unclear. Trimming pared 0 bases from V and 5 bases from J, leaving 14 bases between. The CDR3 runs to 17 residues. CDR1 is SGHAT, CDR2 FQNNGV, per germline. CDR3 nucleotides: TGTGCCAGCAGCTTAGATTTACGGACCTCCCGGGCCAACGTCCTGACTTTC. This encodes CASSLDLRTSRANVLTF.

This clonotype was seen a handful of times. The chain uses TRBV24-1 and TRBJ2-3, with 10 bases matching TRBD1. V lost 3 bases and J lost 4; bases outside the gene matches: 9. CDR1 and CDR2 from the germline V gene are KGHDR and SFDVKD. This CDR3 comprises 17 residues. The CDR3 protein is CATSDPGTGDFADTQYF. The CDR3 nucleotides read TGTGCCACCAGTGATCCCGGGACAGGGGATTTTGCAGATACGCAGTATTTT.

The chain combines TRBV7-2 with TRBJ2-5; 14 nucleotides line up with TRBD2. Germline CDR1 SGHTA, CDR2 FQGNSA. CDR3 size: 16 residues. The V and J ends lost 5 bases and 5 bases, in that order; junction bases with no gene match: 7. CDR3: CASSVTGTSGSETQYF. Here the CDR3 DNA reads TGTGCCAGCAGCGTAACCGGGACTAGCGGGAGCGAGACCCAGTACTTC.

This chain uses TRBV27 with TRBJ1-5; D is perhaps TRBD1 (5 bases). CDR1 is MNHEY, CDR2 SMNVEV, per germline (reference sequence). The CDR3 loop spans 16 amino acids. Trimming took 4 bases from V and 0 from J, leaving 13 bases between them. This CDR3 is CASSSGTSYSNQPQHF. The DNA for the CDR3 is TGTGCCAGCAGTTCCGGGACTTCATATAGCAATCAGCCCCAGCATTTT.

This clonotype was recorded many times. The chain has TRBV7-6 and TRBJ2-5, with 8 bases identical to TRBD2. V was clipped by 1 base and J by 5 bases; unmatched bases: 6. The CDR3 consists of 15 residues. The germline V gene has CDR1 SGHVS and CDR2 FNYEAQ. The CDR3 DNA reads as TGTGCCAGCAGCTTAGAAGGCGGGAGGTCGGAGACCCAGTACTTC. Translated, it gives CASSLEGGRSETQYF.

There are a few counts of this clonotype. The chain uses TRBV2 and TRBJ2-1; 9 bases map to TRBD1. This CDR3 has 15 residues. The trim removed 8 bases at V and 6 bases at J, leaving 11 bases unmatched. Germline V CDR1 and CDR2: SNHLY, FYNNEI. The CDR3 loop is CASLASDRGFNEQFF. The CDR3 bases are TGTGCCAGCCTAGCTTCGGACAGGGGATTCAATGAGCAGTTCTTC.

The chain is built from TRBV28 and TRBJ1-2; 7 positions agree with TRBD1. V lost 7 bases, J lost 8 bases, and 10 bases stayed unmatched. CDR3 length: 13 amino acids. Germline loops: CDR1 MDHEN, CDR2 SYDVKM. CDR3 sequence: CASKRQGRLGYTF. CDR3 DNA: TGTGCCAGCAAAAGACAGGGCCGCTTGGGCTACACCTTC.

This clonotype has ten or more counts. The chain combines TRBV10-3 with TRBJ2-7, with TRBD1 as a possible D gene (8 bases). Germline V CDR1 and CDR2: ENHRY, SYGVKD. V was cut by 7 bases and J by 6 bases, with 16 bases left in between. The CDR3 has 13 amino acids. CDR3 in amino acids: CAITPDREGEQYF. Here the CDR3 DNA reads TGTGCCATCACCCCGGACAGGGAGGGCGAGCAGTACTTC.

CDR3 in DNA: TGTGCCAGCAGCCCCTTATGGACAGGGGTATCGGGCACTGAAGCTTTCTTT. Its translation is CASSPLWTGVSGTEAFF. V gene TRBV7-2 combines with J gene TRBJ1-1; 9 nucleotides align to TRBD1. The CDR3 is 17 amino acids. Germline V lookup: CDR1 SGHTA, CDR2 FQGNSA. Losses at the gene ends were 5 bases for V and 4 bases for J; bases not matched to a gene: 14.

V gene TRBV25-1 combines with J gene TRBJ2-7, with 8 bases that match TRBD1. Trimming at V came to 6 bases and at J to 6 bases, leaving 4 bases not matched to a gene. The germline CDR1 and CDR2 sequences are MGHDK and SYGVNS. The CDR3 loop spans 12 amino acids. The chain's CDR3 is CASSGQGTEQYF. CDR3 DNA sequence: TGTGCCAGCAGCGGACAGGGCACCGAGCAGTACTTC.

The chain couples TRBV11-2 to TRBJ2-3, with TRBD2 identical over 11 bases. CDR1 SGHAT and CDR2 FQNNGV come from the germline V gene. With V trimmed by 7 bases and J by 6 bases, 3 bases remained unmatched. This CDR3 has 13 residues. The CDR3 region has the DNA TGTGCCAGCACGGGACTAGCGGTGGATACGCAGTATTTT. This gives the protein CASTGLAVDTQYF.